Following are 5 T cell receptor beta chains from one sample sequenced in a study of identical twins. Using its own MiXCR run on the 5' RACE reads, TCRdb lists one record per CDR3 protein. Of a few hundred thousand distinct CDR3 sequences detected, roughly 9% appear once; the ten largest clones hold 8% to 10%. Sequencing was done on a sample of naive T cells sorted from blood. The receptors were sampled from a woman in her 50s in good health.

The table lists this clonotype with many counts. The genes are TRBV27 and TRBJ2-7, with 8 positions matching TRBD2. V was clipped by 7 bases and J by 2 bases; unmatched bases: 7. Germline CDR1 is MNHEY and CDR2 is SMNVEV (reference sequence). The CDR3 spans 14 residues. CDR3 protein: CASIGPGGPYEQYF. Here the CDR3 DNA reads TGTGCCAGCATTGGGCCGGGAGGGCCCTACGAGCAGTACTTC.

The table lists this clonotype with a few counts. DNA for the CDR3: TGTGCCAGCAGTTTATCCTGGGGACTAGCGGGAGGTCGCACAGATACGCAGTATTTT. It is translated as CASSLSWGLAGGRTDTQYF. The V gene is TRBV27, the J gene TRBJ2-3; 15 bases map to TRBD2. Germline V CDR1 and CDR2: MNHEY, SMNVEV (reference sequence). The CDR3 spans 19 residues. The junction had 5 bases not matched to a gene; V was cut back by 0 bases and J by 1 base.

This clonotype was picked up many times. The chain carries TRBV27 and TRBJ2-1, with unresolved D. Trimming shortened V by 2 bases and J by 9 bases, and 8 bases separated the two germline ends. The CDR3 consists of 12 residues. Germline CDR1 is MNHEY and CDR2 is SMNVEV (reference sequence). The CDR3 nucleotides read TGTGCCAGCAGTTTAGGGTCTAGTGAGCAGTTCTTC. Translation: CASSLGSSEQFF.

The gene calls are TRBV24-1 and TRBJ2-3; possibly TRBD2 for D (6 bases). The ends were cut back, 4 bases at V and 6 bases at J, with 22 bases in the middle. Germline V gene lookup returns CDR1 KGHDR and CDR2 SFDVKD. The length of the CDR3 is 17 residues. The CDR3 DNA sequence: TGTGCCACCAGTGAGGGCCGGGACTTACAAGGTCCGGATACGCAGTATTTT. This encodes CATSEGRDLQGPDTQYF.

The rearrangement joins TRBV6-2 or TRBV6-3 to TRBJ2-1; 10 bases line up with TRBD2. The V and J ends lost 2 bases and 10 bases, in that order; junction bases with no gene match: 8. Germline V gene sequence: CDR1 MNHEY, CDR2 SVGEGT. The CDR3 runs to 15 residues. CDR3 protein: CASSYMVAGGGEQFF. CDR3 coding DNA: TGTGCCAGCAGTTACATGGTAGCGGGAGGCGGGGAGCAGTTCTTC.